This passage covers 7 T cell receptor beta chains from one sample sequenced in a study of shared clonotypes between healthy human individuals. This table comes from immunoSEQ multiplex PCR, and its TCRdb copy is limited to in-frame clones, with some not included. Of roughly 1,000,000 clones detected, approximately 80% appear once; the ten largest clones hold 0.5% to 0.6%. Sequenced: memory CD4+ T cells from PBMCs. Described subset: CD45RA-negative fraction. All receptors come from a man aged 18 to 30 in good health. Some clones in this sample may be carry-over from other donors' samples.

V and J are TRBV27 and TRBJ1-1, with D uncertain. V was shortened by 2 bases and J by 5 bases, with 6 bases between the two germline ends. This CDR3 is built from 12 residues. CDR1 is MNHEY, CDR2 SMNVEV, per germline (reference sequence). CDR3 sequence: CASSLIGTEAFF. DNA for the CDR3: TGTGCCAGCAGTTTAATAGGAACTGAAGCTTTCTTT.

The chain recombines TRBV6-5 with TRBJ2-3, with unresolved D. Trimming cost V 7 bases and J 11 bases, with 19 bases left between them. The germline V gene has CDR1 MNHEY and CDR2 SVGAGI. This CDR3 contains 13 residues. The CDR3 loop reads CASTTPPSNQQYF. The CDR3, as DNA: TGTGCCAGCACCACACCCCCGAGCAACCAGCAGTATTTT.

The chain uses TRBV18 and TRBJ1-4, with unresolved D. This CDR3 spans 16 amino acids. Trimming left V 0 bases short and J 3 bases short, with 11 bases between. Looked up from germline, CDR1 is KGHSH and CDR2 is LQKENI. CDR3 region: CASSPPLGVSNEKLFF. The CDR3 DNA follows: TGTGCCAGCTCACCACCGCTAGGTGTATCTAATGAAAAACTGTTTTTT.

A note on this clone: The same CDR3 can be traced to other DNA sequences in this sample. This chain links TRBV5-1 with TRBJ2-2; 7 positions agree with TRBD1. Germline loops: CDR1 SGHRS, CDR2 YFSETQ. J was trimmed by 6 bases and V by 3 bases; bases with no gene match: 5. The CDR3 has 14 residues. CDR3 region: CASSSTTGAGELFF. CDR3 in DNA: TGCGCCAGCAGCTCCACCACAGGGGCCGGGGAGCTGTTTTTT.

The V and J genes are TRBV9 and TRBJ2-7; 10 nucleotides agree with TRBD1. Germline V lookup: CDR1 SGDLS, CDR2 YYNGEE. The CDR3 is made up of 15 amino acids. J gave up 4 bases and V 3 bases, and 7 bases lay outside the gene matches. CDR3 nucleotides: TGTGCCAGCAGCGCCTGGGGACAGGGGATGTACGAGCAGTACTTC. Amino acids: CASSAWGQGMYEQYF.

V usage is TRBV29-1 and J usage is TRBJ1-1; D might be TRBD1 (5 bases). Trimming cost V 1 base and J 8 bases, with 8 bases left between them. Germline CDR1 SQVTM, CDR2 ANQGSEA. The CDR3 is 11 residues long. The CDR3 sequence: CSVEGSGEAFF. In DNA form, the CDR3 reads TGCAGCGTTGAAGGGTCAGGGGAAGCTTTCTTT.

CDR3 nucleotides: TGCGCCAGCGGCCGGGACTCTGGGGCCAACGTCCTGACTTTC. Residues: CASGRDSGANVLTF. The V gene is TRBV5-1, the J gene TRBJ2-6; D possibly corresponds to TRBD2 (5 bases). The CDR3 consists of 14 residues. Germline V gives CDR1 SGHRS, CDR2 YFSETQ. V shed 7 bases and J shed 0 bases, with 8 bases lying between them.